This T cell receptor (beta chain) was recorded in a study of regulatory T cells in long-lasting Graves disease. Study results and caveats: Lower TCR diversity characterized persistent Graves' patients relative to newly diagnosed patients.

This clonotype has ten or more counts. As yet, its antigen is unknown. Construction of TCR beta libraries relied on iRepertoire HTBI primers and on Arm-PCR targeting CDR3 regions. TCRdb reprocessed the multiplex PCR reads via MiXCR and lists one record per CDR3 protein. The data show about 460,000 distinct CDR3 sequences, 13% to 15% seen once. Time point meaning: newly diagnosed GD, antithyroid drugs for less than 3 months. Extracted PBMC RNA gave rise to the TCR library. V was clipped by 6 bases and J by 2 bases, with 10 bases between them. The CDR3 sequence is 14 residues long. Germline values: CDR1 MDHEN, CDR2 SYDVKM. These same records also appear under a second study, on T cells in Graves' hyperthyroidism and ophthalmopathy.

The receptor was derived from a woman in her forties or fifties with Graves disease. The chain has TRBV28 and TRBJ1-4; D is perhaps TRBD1 (5 bases). The material sequenced was peripheral blood mononuclear cells (PBMCs), taken at new diagnosis, from a patient treated with antithyroid drugs. The CDR3 loop reads CASRNGATNEKLFF. As DNA, the CDR3 is TGTGCCAGCAGGAATGGGGCTACTAATGAAAAACTGTTTTTT.